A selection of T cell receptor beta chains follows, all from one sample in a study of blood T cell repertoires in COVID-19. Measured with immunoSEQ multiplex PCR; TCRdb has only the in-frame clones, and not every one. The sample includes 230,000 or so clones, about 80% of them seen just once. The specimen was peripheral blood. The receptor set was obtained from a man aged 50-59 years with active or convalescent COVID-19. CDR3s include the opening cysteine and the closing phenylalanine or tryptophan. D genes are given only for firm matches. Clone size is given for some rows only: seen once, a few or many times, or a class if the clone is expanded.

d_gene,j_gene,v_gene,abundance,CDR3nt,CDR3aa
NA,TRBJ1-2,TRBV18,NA,TGTGCCAGCTCACCACCTCTAGGAGGAGAGAACTATGGCTACACCTTC,CASSPPLGGENYGYTF
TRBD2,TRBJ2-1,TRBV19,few,TGTGCCAGTAGCTTAGGACTAGCGACCCATGAGCAGTTCTTC,CASSLGLATHEQFF
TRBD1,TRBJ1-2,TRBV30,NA,TGTGCCTGGAGTCGACAGGGGGCACTCGGCTACACCTTC,CAWSRQGALGYTF
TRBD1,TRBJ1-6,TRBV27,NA,TGTGCCAGCGGACCAGGGGGCGCAAGGAATTCACCCCTCCACTTT,CASGPGGARNSPLHF
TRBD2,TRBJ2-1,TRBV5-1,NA,TGCGCCAGCAGCTTGGGACGGGGGGTTCAAAATGAGCAGTTCTTC,CASSLGRGVQNEQFF
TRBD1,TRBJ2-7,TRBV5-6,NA,TGTGCCAGCAGCTCGACCGGGACAGCAGTCGAGCAGTACTTC,CASSSTGTAVEQYF
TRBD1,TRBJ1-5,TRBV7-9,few,TGTGCCAGCAGCTCCACAGGGGGCAATCAGCCCCAGCATTTT,CASSSTGGNQPQHF
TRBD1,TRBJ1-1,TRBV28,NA,TGTGCCAGCAGTGACAGGGTAACTGAAGCTTTCTTT,CASSDRVTEAFF
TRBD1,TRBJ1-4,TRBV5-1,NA,TGCGCCAGCAGCTTGGGACAGGGGGATAATGAAAAACTGTTTTTT,CASSLGQGDNEKLFF
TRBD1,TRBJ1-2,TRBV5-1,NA,TGCGCCAGCAGCTTGAATTCCGGGGACAGCAACTATGGCTACACCTTC,CASSLNSGDSNYGYTF
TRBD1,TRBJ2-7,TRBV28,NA,TGTGCCAGCAGTTCCAAGGGGGCGGACGAGCAGTACTTC,CASSSKGADEQYF
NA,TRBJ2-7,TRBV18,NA,TGTGCCAGCTCACCAGAGTTACAGGGCGAAGAGCAGTACTTC,CASSPELQGEEQYF
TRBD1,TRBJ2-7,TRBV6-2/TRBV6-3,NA,TGTGCCAGCAGTTTTAGACAGGGTTCCCACGAGCAGTACTTC,CASSFRQGSHEQYF
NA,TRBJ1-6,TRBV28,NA,TGTGCCAGCAGTTTAAGGGACAAGAGTAATTCACCCCTCCACTTT,CASSLRDKSNSPLHF
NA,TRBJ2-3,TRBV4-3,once,TGCGCCAGCAGCCAAGATCTAAAAGGAGGGGCCCCAGATACGCAGTATTTT,CASSQDLKGGAPDTQYF
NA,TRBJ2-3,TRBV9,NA,TGTGCCAGCAGCCCGACGGGGTGGGTCACAGATACGCAGTATTTT,CASSPTGWVTDTQYF
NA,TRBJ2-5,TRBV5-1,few,TGCGCCAGCAGCCAGCAGGGGGGAGAGACCCAGTACTTC,CASSQQGGETQYF
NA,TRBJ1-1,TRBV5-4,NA,TGTGCCAGCAGCTTGGGAGGAGTGAACACTGAAGCTTTCTTT,CASSLGGVNTEAFF
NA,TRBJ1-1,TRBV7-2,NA,TGTGCCAGCAGCTTATCAGTCGACACTGAAGCTTTCTTT,CASSLSVDTEAFF
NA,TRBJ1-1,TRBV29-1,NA,TGCAGCGTTGCCAGGGAGGGGTTTTCCACTGAAGCTTTCTTT,CSVAREGFSTEAFF
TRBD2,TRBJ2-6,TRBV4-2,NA,TGTGCCAGCAGCCAAGAAGTCAGCGGGGGAATCTCTGGGGCCAACGTCCTGACTTTC,CASSQEVSGGISGANVLTF
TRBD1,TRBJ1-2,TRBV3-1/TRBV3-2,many,TGTGCCAGCAGCCGGACCCCGGGACAGGGAGACTATGGCTACACCTTC,CASSRTPGQGDYGYTF
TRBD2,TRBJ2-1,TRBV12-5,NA,TGTGCTAGTGGTGAGGGTACGGGGGGAGGGTGGAATGAGCAGTTCTTC,CASGEGTGGGWNEQFF
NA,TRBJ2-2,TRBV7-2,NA,TGTGCCAGCAGCTCCTCAGGGGCAGGGACCGGGGAGCTGTTTTTT,CASSSSGAGTGELFF
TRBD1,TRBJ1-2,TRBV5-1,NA,TGCGCCAGCAGCTACGAACAGGGGGTCGTTTATGGCTACACCTTC,CASSYEQGVVYGYTF
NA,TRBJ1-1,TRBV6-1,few,TGTGCCAGCAGTGAAAGGGTCAGGGGATACACTGAAGCTTTCTTT,CASSERVRGYTEAFF
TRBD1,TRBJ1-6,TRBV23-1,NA,TGCGCCAGCAGTTTCGTCGGACAGGGTGGCTCACCCCTCCACTTT,CASSFVGQGGSPLHF
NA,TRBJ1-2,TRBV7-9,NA,TGTGCCAGCAGCTTAGGCGGGCAGACCTATGGCTACACCTTC,CASSLGGQTYGYTF
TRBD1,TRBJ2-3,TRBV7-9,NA,TGTGCCAGCAGTCGGGACAGGGGTGCAGATACGCAGTATTTT,CASSRDRGADTQYF
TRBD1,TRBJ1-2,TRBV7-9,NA,TGTGCCAGCAGCTTTCAGGGGGACGGCTATGGCTACACCTTC,CASSFQGDGYGYTF
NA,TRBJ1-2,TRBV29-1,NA,TGCAGCGTTGAAGGACATTACTATGGCTACACCTTC,CSVEGHYYGYTF
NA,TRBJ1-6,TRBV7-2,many,TGTGCCAGCAGCTTCGGAGCCAATAATTCACCCCTCCACTTT,CASSFGANNSPLHF
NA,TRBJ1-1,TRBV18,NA,TGTGCCAGCTCACCACTGCAGGGACATCAAGGCACTGAAGCTTTCTTT,CASSPLQGHQGTEAFF
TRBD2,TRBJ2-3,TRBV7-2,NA,TGTGCCAGCAGCCCACGTACTAGCGGACGGAGCACAGATACGCAGTATTTT,CASSPRTSGRSTDTQYF
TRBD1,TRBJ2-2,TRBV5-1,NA,TGCGCCAGCAGCTGGCGGCAGGGGGCTGCCGGGGAGCTGTTTTTT,CASSWRQGAAGELFF
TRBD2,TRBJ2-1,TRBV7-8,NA,TGTGCCAGCAGCTTAGAGGCTAGCGGGGCGATACGCAATGAGCAGTTCTTC,CASSLEASGAIRNEQFF
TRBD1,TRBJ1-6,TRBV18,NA,TGTGCCACCAAGCCAGAGGGGGCGAATTCACCCCTCCACTTT,CATKPEGANSPLHF
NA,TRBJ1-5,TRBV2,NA,TGTGCCAGCAGGGAGGAGACAATTAGCAATCAGCCCCAGCATTTT,CASREETISNQPQHF
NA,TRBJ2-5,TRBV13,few,TGTGCCAGCAGCTCCAGGGACTTGGAAGAGACCCAGTACTTC,CASSSRDLEETQYF
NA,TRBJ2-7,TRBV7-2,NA,TGTGCCAGCAGCTTAGTCCCCGGGGACGAGCAGTACTTC,CASSLVPGDEQYF
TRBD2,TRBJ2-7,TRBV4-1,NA,TGCGCCAGCAGCCAAGATCCAGCGGGGGCCTACGAGCAGTACTTC,CASSQDPAGAYEQYF
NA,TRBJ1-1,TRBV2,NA,TGTGCCACCCGGTCAATCACTGAAGCTTTCTTT,CATRSITEAFF
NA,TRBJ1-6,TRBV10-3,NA,TGTGCCATCAGTGACGCCCCCATCGGACTTAGGAATTCACCCCTCCACTTT,CAISDAPIGLRNSPLHF